This is a list of T cell receptor beta chains from one sample in a study of blood T cell repertoires in COVID-19. Repertoires were generated with immunoSEQ multiplex PCR, while TCRdb's copy carries only in-frame clones and drops some. The repertoire has some 300,000 clones, roughly 88% of them found once; the top ten carry over 6%. Sequenced input: peripheral blood. These receptors were collected from a woman aged 25 to 39 who had recovered from COVID-19. Both conserved end residues are part of each CDR3. A D gene is named only where the DNA matches it firmly. The listing skips clone size in some rows; elsewhere it reads once, few, many or a size class.

CDR3 length	D gene	J gene	V gene	clone size	CDR3 DNA	CDR3 protein
13	TRBD2	TRBJ2-7	TRBV27	.	TGTGCCAGCAGTCAGGGACTAGTGGGTGAGCAGTACTTC	CASSQGLVGEQYF
13	.	TRBJ1-2	TRBV2	.	TGTGCCAGCAGATTGACACCCAACTATGGCTACACCTTC	CASRLTPNYGYTF
17	TRBD2	TRBJ2-5	TRBV6-1	.	TGTGCCAGCAGTGAACGGGTAGGCGGGGGGGCATCGGAGACCCAGTACTTC	CASSERVGGGASETQYF
16	.	TRBJ2-5	TRBV5-5	.	TGTGCCAGCAGCTTCCGCGGGGTGGCAAGCCAAGAGACCCAGTACTTC	CASSFRGVASQETQYF
12	.	TRBJ1-1	TRBV12-3/TRBV12-4	.	TGTGCCAGCAGTACGAACAGTGTGGTAGCTTTCTTT	CASSTNSVVAFF
17	TRBD2	TRBJ2-3	TRBV11-2	.	TGTGCCAGCAGCTCCCGACTAGCGGGGGGGGGCACAGATACGCAGTATTTT	CASSSRLAGGGTDTQYF
17	.	TRBJ2-5	TRBV28	.	TGTGCCAGCAGTTCAATACGGACTCGAAAGTACCAAGAGACCCAGTACTTC	CASSSIRTRKYQETQYF
16	TRBD1	TRBJ2-6	TRBV7-9	.	TGTGCCAGCAGCTTAGGGACAGGCTCTGGGGCCAACGTCCTGACTTTC	CASSLGTGSGANVLTF
14	TRBD1	TRBJ1-2	TRBV7-9	.	TGTGCCAGCAGCCCGGACAGGGGGACCTATGGCTACACCTTC	CASSPDRGTYGYTF
13	.	TRBJ2-7	TRBV10-3	.	TGTGCCATCAGCGCAGAACAGGGAGACGAGCAGTACTTC	CAISAEQGDEQYF
18	TRBD2	TRBJ2-5	TRBV4-2	.	TGTGCCAGCAGCCAAGATCGACTAGTGGGGGGGGGCCAAGAGACCCAGTACTTC	CASSQDRLVGGGQETQYF
12	.	TRBJ2-3	TRBV5-1	once	TGCGCCAGCAGCCCGGAGGCAGATACGCAGTATTTT	CASSPEADTQYF
15	TRBD2	TRBJ2-3	TRBV2	once	TGTGCCAGCGCCCCTTTTGGGGGGGGCACAGATACGCAGTATTTT	CASAPFGGGTDTQYF
15	.	TRBJ2-2	TRBV6-5	.	TGTGCCAGCAGTCCGACAGCCACGAACACCGGGGAGCTGTTTTTT	CASSPTATNTGELFF
16	.	TRBJ2-6	TRBV5-1	few	TGCGCCAGCAGCTTGGACAAGAACTCTGGGGCCAACGTCCTGACTTTC	CASSLDKNSGANVLTF